In this sample, the clone carrying this T cell receptor (beta chain) turned up once. The sample originates from a study of control samples from healthy donors and cancer patients. This CDR3 has 14 residues. Germline assignment: CDR1 PRHDT and CDR2 FYEKMQ (reference sequence). V was shortened by 0 bases and J by 3 bases, with 9 bases between the two germline ends. Profiling relied on immunoSEQ multiplex PCR, and the TCRdb table lists in-frame clones only, not all of them. The data show roughly 190,000 clones, 91% seen once. The gene calls are TRBV13 and TRBJ2-7; a weak D match, TRBD1 (6 bases). Sample: blood. The receptor comes from a woman in her 30s in good health. The CDR3: CASSLGAGDYEQYF. Here the CDR3 DNA reads TGTGCCAGCAGCTTAGGGGCAGGGGACTACGAGCAGTACTTC.